Described below is a single T cell receptor (beta chain) sequence and its context. Antigen: not known. Amplified regions were TCR beta CDR3 sequences from RNA transcripts. The TCR CDR3 was amplified in a first-round RT-PCR using the HTBI primer set. In TCRdb, the multiplex PCR reads were re-called with MiXCR into one record per CDR3 protein. This sample has approximately 400,000 distinct CDR3 sequences, with more than 20% found just once. The sample belongs to a study of T cells in Graves' hyperthyroidism and ophthalmopathy. Overall study findings and caveats: Expanded thyroid clonotypes (above 0.001) were mostly also found in blood. A model using 13 V-J features told ophthalmopathy apart from stable hyperthyroidism.

Uncontrolled infection, other autoimmune disease, pregnancy or lactation disqualified patients from enrolment. Thyroid ultrasound, orbital computed tomography, clinical symptoms, and serum thyroxine and TRAb underpinned diagnoses. The clonotype comes from a man in his fifties or sixties with Graves' hyperthyroidism. The material sequenced was blood.

The CDR3 DNA reads as TGTGCCAGCAGTTTATTGACTAGCGGGAGGGCCTCTAGTGAGCAGTTCTTC. Its protein product is CASSLLTSGRASSEQFF. The gene calls are TRBV28 and TRBJ2-1; TRBD2 agrees at 14 bases. V shed 1 base, J shed 9 bases, and the junction held 8 bases outside the gene matches. The CDR3 totals 17 residues. From germline, CDR1 is MDHEN and CDR2 SYDVKM.